Below, 23 T cell receptor beta chains from the same sample are listed, as sequenced in a study of cytomegalovirus exposure and HLA in healthy donors. Researchers ran the PCR with 60 Vbeta and 13 Jbeta primers. Clones were sequenced by immunoSEQ multiplex PCR, and TCRdb holds only the in-frame ones, with some missing. Among 18,000 or so clones, under 80% were seen once, and the ten largest hold 3.5% to 4.5%. The specimen sequenced was PBMCs. Source of these receptors: a man aged 18 to 30 in good health and CMV-seronegative.

The rearrangement uses TRBV29-1 and TRBJ2-7; unclear D gene. The V end lost 0 bases, the J end lost 3 bases, and 3 bases lay between the germline ends. Per germline, CDR1 SQVTM and CDR2 ANQGSEA. The CDR3 has 11 residues. This CDR3 reads CSVEDSYEQYF. Written as DNA, the CDR3 is TGCAGCGTTGAAGACAGCTACGAGCAGTACTTC.

The V gene is TRBV29-1, the J gene TRBJ2-3, with unresolved D. Per the germline V gene, CDR1 is SQVTM and CDR2 is ANQGSEA. V gave up 4 bases and J gave up 0 bases, with 8 bases separating them. This CDR3 is 13 amino acids long. As DNA, the CDR3 is TGCAGCGTTGTCTCACTGAGCACAGATACGCAGTATTTT. Translation: CSVVSLSTDTQYF.

Only a few counts were recorded for this clone. The chain joins TRBV4-2 to TRBJ1-1, with a weak D call TRBD1 (5 bases). V lost 5 bases to trimming and J lost 0 bases, with 13 bases between them. Germline V lookup: CDR1 LGHNA, CDR2 YNFKEQ. The CDR3 is 15 residues long. The CDR3 DNA reads as TGTGCCAGCAGCTCCCGACAGCGTCTGAACACTGAAGCTTTCTTT. Translation gives CASSSRQRLNTEAFF.

This clone has only one observation. The V gene is TRBV13, the J gene TRBJ1-4; D call uncertain. Trimming shortened V by 1 base and J by 13 bases, and 10 bases separated the two germline ends. The CDR3 is 12 residues long. From germline, CDR1 is PRHDT and CDR2 FYEKMQ (reference sequence). The CDR3 nucleotides read TGTGCCAGCAGCTTAGAAGGAGGGTTACTGTTTTTT. Translating gives CASSLEGGLLFF.

This chain connects TRBV29-1 to TRBJ1-1, with TRBD1 as a possible D gene (5 bases). V dropped 6 bases and J dropped 0 bases, with 17 bases sitting between them. The germline gives CDR1 SQVTM, CDR2 ANQGSEA. The CDR3 has 15 amino acids. The CDR3 coding sequence is TGCAGCGTGCATCAAGGGGCGATCTTGAACACTGAAGCTTTCTTT. As protein: CSVHQGAILNTEAFF.

This clone was recorded a few times. CDR3 sequence: CASSDDGSGPYNEQFF. The CDR3 DNA follows: TGTGCCAGCAGTGACGACGGGTCTGGCCCCTACAATGAGCAGTTCTTC. The J gene is TRBJ2-1, the V gene TRBV6-1, with D hard to call. The V gene's germline CDR1 is MNHNS and CDR2 SASEGT. This CDR3 is 16 amino acids long. The V gene lost 3 bases and the J gene lost 2 bases, with 14 bases spanning the gap.

The chain links TRBV30 to TRBJ2-7; 7 nucleotides line up with TRBD1. The J segment lost 3 bases and the V segment lost 7 bases, leaving 9 bases of the junction unmatched. The V gene's germline CDR1 is GTSNPN and CDR2 SVGIG (reference sequence). There are 13 residues in the CDR3. CDR3 bases: TGTGCCTCCCGGGCAGGGGGATTCTACGAGCAGTACTTC. Protein: CASRAGGFYEQYF. Filled out from reference TRBV30 and TRBJ2-7, the complete variable domain reads SQTIHQWPATLVQPVGSPLSLECTVEGTSNPNLYWYRQAAGRGLQLLFYSVGIGQISSEVPQNLSASRPQDRQFILSSKKLLLSDSGFYLCASRAGGFYEQYFGPGTRLTVT.

The rearrangement joins TRBV6-5 to TRBJ2-2; 7 bases are shared with TRBD1. The CDR3 loop spans 13 amino acids. CDR1 is MNHEY and CDR2 is SVGAGI in the germline V gene. V shed 10 bases, J shed 1 base, and the junction held 3 bases outside the gene matches. The CDR3 coding sequence is TGTGCCACCCGGGACAGGAACACCGGGGAGCTGTTTTTT. Translation gives CATRDRNTGELFF.

The rearrangement uses TRBV6-5 and TRBJ1-2; possible D gene TRBD1, 6 bases. CDR1 is MNHEY, CDR2 SVGAGI, per germline. Trimming removed 2 bases from V and 8 bases from J, with 18 bases in between. This CDR3 has 15 residues. The CDR3 is CASSYLPTGFWGYTF. The CDR3 nucleotides are TGTGCCAGCAGTTACCTACCCACAGGGTTCTGGGGCTACACCTTC.

The gene calls are TRBV6-1 and TRBJ1-5; 8 nucleotides match TRBD1. The ends lost 6 bases at V and 0 bases at J; junction bases unmatched: 4. The CDR3 has 15 residues. In germline, CDR1 is MNHNS, CDR2 SASEGT. CDR3 region: CASSRGQVSNQPQHF. The CDR3 coding sequence is TGTGCCAGCAGCAGGGGACAGGTTAGCAATCAGCCCCAGCATTTT.

This clone counts as medium-sized. The chain carries TRBV10-2 and TRBJ2-1, with D uncertain. V lost 3 bases to trimming and J lost 6 bases, with 18 bases between them. Germline values: CDR1 WSHSY, CDR2 SAAADI. The CDR3 covers 16 residues. The chain's CDR3 is CASSETVLWPSNEQFF. In nucleotides, the CDR3 is TGCGCCAGCAGTGAAACAGTCCTATGGCCTTCCAATGAGCAGTTCTTC.

The rearrangement links TRBV15 to TRBJ2-7; 8 bases map to TRBD2. The J segment lost 3 bases and the V segment lost 6 bases, leaving 7 bases of the junction unmatched. The CDR3 totals 14 residues. CDR1 and CDR2 (germline): LNHNV, YYDKDF (reference sequence). The CDR3 bases are TGTGCCACCAGACCTTCGGGGGGGGACTACGAGCAGTACTTC. The encoded protein is CATRPSGGDYEQYF.

The J gene is TRBJ1-5, the V gene TRBV30, with 10 positions matching TRBD1. Germline-derived CDR1 and CDR2 are GTSNPN and SVGIG (reference sequence). Losses at the gene ends were 1 base for V and 6 bases for J; bases not matched to a gene: 3. CDR3 size: 14 residues. CDR3 sequence (DNA): TGTGCCTGGAGTGCGGACAGGGGGGGTCAGCCCCAGCATTTT. It encodes CAWSADRGGQPQHF.

V and J are TRBV6-5 and TRBJ2-3; D remains unclear. The CDR3 runs to 13 residues. Trimming pared 6 bases from V and 8 bases from J, leaving 15 bases between. Germline V CDR1 and CDR2: MNHEY, SVGAGI. CDR3 sequence (DNA): TGTGCCAGCAGCCCTCTCGGTTACGGTACGCAGTATTTT. It yields the protein CASSPLGYGTQYF.

This CDR3 is CSVEVARSGRTPSYNEQFF. CDR3 bases: TGCAGCGTTGAAGTTGCAAGGAGCGGGAGGACCCCCTCCTACAATGAGCAGTTCTTC. This rearrangement joins TRBV29-1 to TRBJ2-1, with 9 positions matching TRBD2. Germline assignment: CDR1 SQVTM and CDR2 ANQGSEA. V trimming: 1 base; J trimming: 0 bases; junction bases outside the gene matches: 13. The CDR3 contains 19 residues.

The chain links TRBV30 to TRBJ2-5; 7 bases are a match to TRBD2. The CDR3 is 14 residues long. With V trimmed by 2 bases and J by 5 bases, 8 bases remained unmatched. Looked up from germline, CDR1 is GTSNPN and CDR2 is SVGIG (reference sequence). CDR3 residues: CAWSRGGGTETQYF. The DNA for the CDR3 is TGTGCCTGGAGTCGCGGCGGGGGAACGGAGACCCAGTACTTC.

The CDR3 sequence is CASSWTQGSEQFF. Written as DNA, the CDR3 is TGTGCCAGCAGTTGGACCCAGGGGTCGGAGCAGTTCTTC. This chain joins TRBV6-1 and TRBJ2-1, with D possibly matching TRBD1 (6 bases). The CDR3 is 13 amino acids. Germline V gene lookup returns CDR1 MNHNS and CDR2 SASEGT. Trimming removed 5 bases at V and 10 bases at J, with 15 bases between.

DNA of the CDR3: TGTGCCACCAGCAGAGATTTAGGTCACTACTACGAGCAGTACTTC. This sequence encodes CATSRDLGHYYEQYF. The chain carries TRBV15 and TRBJ2-7; no firm D call. The CDR3 is 15 amino acids. CDR1 is LNHNV, CDR2 YYDKDF, per germline (reference sequence). V was pared by 0 bases and J by 3 bases, with 12 bases between.

The V call is TRBV5-6, the J call TRBJ2-7; D might be TRBD2 (6 bases). The CDR3 covers 12 residues. The V and J ends lost 7 bases and 3 bases respectively, with 11 bases between them. Germline values: CDR1 SGHDT, CDR2 YYEEEE. CDR3 DNA: TGTGCCAGCGGGAGGCGGTTCTACGAGCAGTACTTC. Amino acid sequence: CASGRRFYEQYF.

The V gene is TRBV2, the J gene TRBJ1-2, with 9 bases lining up with TRBD1. The germline gives CDR1 SNHLY, CDR2 FYNNEI. The CDR3 spans 15 residues. The V segment lost 4 bases and the J segment 7 bases; nucleotides outside the gene matches: 10. The CDR3 protein is CASSAKQGAFRGYTF. The CDR3 DNA is TGTGCCAGCAGTGCCAAACAGGGGGCGTTTCGTGGCTACACCTTC.

The chain employs TRBV30 and TRBJ1-4; TRBD1 agrees at 7 bases. This CDR3 is 13 amino acids long. Trimming removed 2 bases from V and 10 bases from J; junction bases left unmatched: 7. CDR1 and CDR2 from the germline V gene are GTSNPN and SVGIG (reference sequence). CDR3 sequence: CAWSPGQGGKLFF. The DNA for the CDR3 is TGTGCCTGGAGTCCCGGCCAGGGGGGAAAACTGTTTTTT.

The CDR3 protein is CASSGGQGLHEQYF. The CDR3 region has the DNA TGTGCCAGCAGCGGGGGACAGGGGCTACACGAGCAGTACTTC. The rearrangement joins TRBV9 to TRBJ2-7; TRBD1 aligns across 10 bases. CDR1 and CDR2 (germline): SGDLS, YYNGEE. CDR3 length: 14 amino acids. Unmatched junction bases numbered 5, after V lost 3 bases and J lost 5 bases.

This chain links TRBV6-1 with TRBJ1-2, with 7 bases lining up with TRBD1. The junction had 8 bases not matched to a gene; V was cut back by 6 bases and J by 4 bases. The CDR3 length is 14 residues. Germline CDR1 reads MNHNS; CDR2 reads SASEGT. CDR3 nucleotides: TGTGCCAGCAGACAACAGGGGTTGACCTATGGCTACACCTTC. This codes for CASRQQGLTYGYTF.